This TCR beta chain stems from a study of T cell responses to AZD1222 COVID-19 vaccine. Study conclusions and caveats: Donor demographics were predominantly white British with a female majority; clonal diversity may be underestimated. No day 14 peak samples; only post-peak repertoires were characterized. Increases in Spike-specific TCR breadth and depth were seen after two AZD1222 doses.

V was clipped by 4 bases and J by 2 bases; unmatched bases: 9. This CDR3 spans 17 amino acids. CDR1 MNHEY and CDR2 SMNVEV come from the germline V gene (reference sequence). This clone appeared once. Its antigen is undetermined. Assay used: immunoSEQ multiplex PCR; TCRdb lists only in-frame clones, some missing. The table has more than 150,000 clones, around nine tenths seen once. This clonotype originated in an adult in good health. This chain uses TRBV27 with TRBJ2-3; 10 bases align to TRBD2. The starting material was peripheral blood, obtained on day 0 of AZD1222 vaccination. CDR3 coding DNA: TGTGCCAGCAGTTCCTCAGGACTAGCGGCGAACACAGATACGCAGTATTTT. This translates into CASSSSGLAANTDTQYF.